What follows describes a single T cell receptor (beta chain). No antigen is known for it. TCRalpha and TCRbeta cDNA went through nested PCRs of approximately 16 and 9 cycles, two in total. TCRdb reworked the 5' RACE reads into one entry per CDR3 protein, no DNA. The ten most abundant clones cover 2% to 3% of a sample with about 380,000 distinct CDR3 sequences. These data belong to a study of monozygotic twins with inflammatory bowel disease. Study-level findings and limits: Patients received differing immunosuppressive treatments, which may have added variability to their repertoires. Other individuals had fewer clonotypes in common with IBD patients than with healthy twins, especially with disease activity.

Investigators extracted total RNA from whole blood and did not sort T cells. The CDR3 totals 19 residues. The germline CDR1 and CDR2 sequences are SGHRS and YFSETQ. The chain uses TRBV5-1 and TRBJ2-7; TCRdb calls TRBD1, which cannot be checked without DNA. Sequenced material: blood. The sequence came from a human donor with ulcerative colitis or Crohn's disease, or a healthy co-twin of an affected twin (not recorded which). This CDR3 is CASSLRAGALAGYSYEQYF. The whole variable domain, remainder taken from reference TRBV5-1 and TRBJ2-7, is KAGVTQTPRYLIKTRGQQVTLSCSPISGHRSVSWYQQTPGQGLQFLFEYFSETQRNKGNFPGRFSGRQFSNSRSEMNVSTLELGDSALYLCASSLRAGALAGYSYEQYFGPGTRLTVT.